The T cell receptor beta chain under discussion was sequenced for a study of technical replicates of blood from a handful of donors. This table comes from immunoSEQ multiplex PCR, and its TCRdb copy is limited to in-frame clones, with some not included. The data contain about 82,000 clones, approximately 96% of them seen just once; the ten biggest clones take up 0.3% to 0.4%. The germline V gene has CDR1 LGHNA and CDR2 YSLEER. V shed 0 bases and J shed 8 bases, with 10 bases lying between them. The CDR3 spans 13 residues. This clonotype was obtained from a human donor in good health. V usage is TRBV4-3 and J usage is TRBJ1-1; no firm D call. The material sequenced was T cells isolated from PBMCs. CDR3 bases: TGCGCCAGCAGCCAAGATGGGGAGAGGGAAGCTTTCTTT. This gives the protein CASSQDGEREAFF.